This is a list of T cell receptor beta chains from one sample in a study of blood T cells in healthy people across ages. Each CDR3 protein gets one entry after TCRdb re-called the 5' RACE reads with MiXCR. In the table there are over 600,000 distinct CDR3 sequences, about 46% of which are singletons. The sample consisted of blood. The receptors here all came from a man of 80 years or more in good health. Each CDR3 is given with its conserved first and last residue. D genes are given only for firm matches. Size is stated for part of the rows, as once, few or many counts, or as a class when the clone is expanded.

CDR3 protein	CDR3 DNA	V gene	D gene	clone size	J gene
CASSLFFGGADTQYF	TGTGCCAGCAGCTTATTCTTCGGGGGCGCAGATACGCAGTATTTT	TRBV11-2	NA	NA	TRBJ2-3
CSASPPLTGYTF	TGCAGTGCTAGCCCCCCGTTGACAGGCTACACCTTC	TRBV20-1	NA	NA	TRBJ1-2
CASSFASVQETQYF	TGTGCCAGCAGTTTCGCCAGCGTACAAGAGACCCAGTACTTC	TRBV12-3/TRBV12-4	NA	NA	TRBJ2-5
CASSSRTGDSGYTF	TGTGCCAGCAGCTCCAGGACAGGGGACAGCGGCTACACCTTC	TRBV7-3	TRBD1	once	TRBJ1-2
CASSLDSPGANVLTF	TGTGCCAGCAGCTTAGACTCACCTGGGGCCAACGTCCTGACTTTC	TRBV7-2	NA	many	TRBJ2-6
CSARDWASGLYNEQYF	TGCAGTGCTAGAGATTGGGCTAGCGGTTTATACAATGAGCAGTACTTC	TRBV20-1	TRBD2	NA	TRBJ2-7
CASIRRTDISGANVLTF	TGTGCCAGCATCCGAAGGACAGACATCTCTGGGGCCAACGTCCTGACTTTC	TRBV6-2/TRBV6-3	NA	few	TRBJ2-6
CASSRNRGTNEQFF	TGTGCCAGCAGCCGGAACAGGGGGACAAATGAGCAGTTCTTC	TRBV14	TRBD1	NA	TRBJ2-1
CASSSFALPEAFF	TGTGCCAGCTCCTCCTTTGCGTTACCTGAAGCTTTCTTT	TRBV12-3/TRBV12-4	NA	NA	TRBJ1-1
CASSLGEITDTQYF	TGCGCCAGCAGCTTGGGCGAGATCACAGATACGCAGTATTTT	TRBV5-1	NA	few	TRBJ2-3
CASSDGLADNEQYF	TGTGCCAGCAGTGACGGACTAGCGGACAATGAGCAGTACTTC	TRBV6-4	TRBD2	NA	TRBJ2-5
CASSKTYGAGWSRANVLTF	TGCGCCAGCAGCAAGACGTATGGGGCAGGATGGAGTCGGGCCAACGTCCTGACTTTC	TRBV5-1	NA	NA	TRBJ2-6
CASSLGAGAYEQYF	TGTGCCAGCAGTTTGGGGGCAGGGGCGTACGAGCAGTACTTC	TRBV27	NA	many	TRBJ2-7
CASSVGQGSSGYTF	TGTGCCAGCAGCGTAGGGCAGGGATCGAGCGGCTACACCTTC	TRBV9	NA	few	TRBJ1-2
CASRVAGNMSEQFF	TGTGCCAGCAGAGTAGCGGGAAATATGAGTGAGCAGTTCTTC	TRBV12-3/TRBV12-4	TRBD2	once	TRBJ2-1
CASSPSAGGSYEQYF	TGTGCCAGCAGTCCCTCAGCAGGGGGATCGTACGAGCAGTACTTC	TRBV6-1	TRBD1	NA	TRBJ2-7
CASSAGLASYEQYF	TGCGCCAGCAGCGCGGGACTAGCATCCTACGAGCAGTACTTC	TRBV5-1	TRBD2	many	TRBJ2-7
CASSYGQSLMNEQYF	TGTGCCAGCAGCTACGGACAGAGTCTTATGAATGAGCAGTACTTC	TRBV14	NA	few	TRBJ2-5
CASSYSSTVGYEQYF	TGTGCCAGCAGTTACTCATCGACTGTAGGATACGAGCAGTACTTC	TRBV6-5	NA	NA	TRBJ2-7
CASSFGTGNQPQHF	TGTGCCAGCAGTTTCGGGACCGGCAATCAGCCCCAGCATTTT	TRBV27	NA	many	TRBJ1-5
CASSRDVDSEQFF	TGTGCCAGCAGTCGGGACGTCGACAGTGAGCAGTTCTTC	TRBV2	NA	many	TRBJ2-1